Following are 30 T cell receptor beta chains from one sample sequenced in a study of T-cell reconstitution after alpha-beta-depleted transplantation in children. Unique molecular identifiers were incorporated into the prepared TCRbeta library. TCRdb redid the calling of the PCR reads with MiXCR, one entry per CDR3 protein. The sample contains roughly 500,000 distinct CDR3 sequences, 8% to 11% of which appear only once. Sequenced here: PBMCs, sampled before TCRalphabeta/CD19-depleted stem cell transplant. The receptors stem from a child younger than 10 with inherited bone marrow failure, due to receive a stem cell transplant.

This clonotype turned up a few times. The rearrangement joins TRBV20-1 to TRBJ1-5; 7 nucleotides agree with TRBD1. Germline V gene lookup returns CDR1 DFQATT and CDR2 SNEGSKA (reference sequence). This CDR3 is built from 16 residues. J gave up 1 base and V 6 bases, and 12 bases lay outside the gene matches. The CDR3 DNA sequence: TGCAGTGCGTTGTCCCGGGACAGAGGAAGCAATCAGCCCCAGCATTTT. This encodes CSALSRDRGSNQPQHF.

This clonotype was recorded many times. This sequence joins TRBV7-9 and TRBJ2-2; the D gene is possibly TRBD1 (7 bases). The length of the CDR3 is 16 residues. Germline lookup yields CDR1 SEHNR and CDR2 FQNEAQ (reference sequence). V was trimmed by 5 bases and J by 5 bases, leaving 18 bases between them. The CDR3 region is CASSPPGQAGTGELFF. The CDR3 DNA is TGTGCCAGCAGCCCCCCTGGACAGGCGGGGACCGGGGAGCTGTTTTTT.

This clonotype was recorded at least ten times. V and J are TRBV7-2 and TRBJ2-3; D may be TRBD1 (5 bases). V lost 3 bases, J lost 2 bases, and 12 bases lay in between. The CDR3 runs 15 residues. Per the germline V gene, CDR1 is SGHTA and CDR2 is FQGNSA. CDR3 DNA: TGTGCCAGCAGCTTTTTCGCAGGGATCACAGATACGCAGTATTTT. It yields the protein CASSFFAGITDTQYF.

The sample holds many counts of this clonotype. The gene calls are TRBV25-1 and TRBJ2-6, with TRBD1 matching over 8 bases. The trim removed 4 bases at V and 2 bases at J, leaving 10 bases unmatched. CDR3 length equals 18 residues. Per the germline V gene, CDR1 is MGHDK and CDR2 is SYGVNS. The CDR3 here is CASSVLGTGTTGANVLTF. DNA for the CDR3: TGTGCCAGCAGTGTTTTGGGGACAGGCACTACTGGGGCCAACGTCCTGACTTTC.

This chain uses TRBV7-2 with TRBJ2-3; 7 nucleotides align to TRBD1. The CDR3 sequence is 15 residues long. Germline V gene lookup returns CDR1 SGHTA and CDR2 FQGNSA. V trimming: 6 bases; J trimming: 2 bases; junction bases outside the gene matches: 8. CDR3 sequence reads: CASSPGQVLTDTQYF. The CDR3 DNA is TGTGCCAGCAGTCCCGGACAGGTTCTCACAGATACGCAGTATTTT. The full variable domain, with the rest looked up from reference TRBV7-2 and TRBJ2-3, is GAGVSQSPSNKVTEKGKDVELRCDPISGHTALYWYRQSLGQGLEFLIYFQGNSAPDKSGLPSDRFSAERTGGSVSTLTIQRTQQEDSAVYLCASSPGQVLTDTQYFGPGTRLTVL.

This clonotype has just a few counts. The V call is TRBV6-2 or TRBV6-3, the J call TRBJ2-7; 9 bases fit TRBD1. Per the germline V gene, CDR1 is MNHEY and CDR2 is SVGEGT. V was pared by 3 bases and J by 4 bases, with 7 bases of the junction left unmatched. The CDR3 is made up of 15 amino acids. The CDR3 here is CASSYGTGFAYEQYF. CDR3 nucleotides: TGTGCCAGCAGTTATGGGACAGGGTTCGCGTACGAGCAGTACTTC.

The chain links TRBV28 to TRBJ2-1, with D possibly being TRBD2 (5 bases). The CDR3 spans 15 residues. V was shortened by 5 bases and J by 4 bases, with 15 bases between the two germline ends. Looked up from germline, CDR1 is MDHEN and CDR2 is SYDVKM. The CDR3 loop is CASSLTPGMYNEQFF. CDR3 DNA: TGTGCCAGCAGTCTTACCCCGGGGATGTACAATGAGCAGTTCTTC.

This clonotype appeared many times. The V call is TRBV20-1, the J call TRBJ2-7; D ambiguous. The V end was cut by 5 bases, the J end by 4 bases, with 18 bases between. CDR1 and CDR2 (germline): DFQATT, SNEGSKA (reference sequence). This CDR3 has 14 residues. The CDR3 here is CSARRSSPAYEQYF. The CDR3 DNA reads TGCAGTGCTCGACGGAGTTCACCAGCTTACGAGCAGTACTTC.

This clonotype occurred many times. The gene calls are TRBV12-3 or TRBV12-4 and TRBJ1-5, with 7 bases identical to TRBD1. This CDR3 comprises 14 residues. V lost 6 bases, J lost 2 bases, and 4 bases stayed unmatched. CDR3 DNA sequence: TGTGCCAGCAGCTCTGACAGGGGCAATCAGCCCCAGCATTTT. Protein: CASSSDRGNQPQHF.

This clonotype was observed many times. This sequence joins TRBV29-1 and TRBJ1-4; TRBD1 matches 9 bases. This CDR3 has 15 residues. The germline CDR1 and CDR2 sequences are SQVTM and ANQGSEA. Trimming at V came to 4 bases and at J to 5 bases, leaving 8 bases not matched to a gene. CDR3 in amino acids: CSVGGTGRINEKLFF. The CDR3 DNA reads as TGCAGCGTTGGCGGGACAGGGAGAATAAATGAAAAACTGTTTTTT.

This clonotype was observed at least ten times. The chain recombines TRBV11-1 with TRBJ2-1; the match to TRBD2 covers 14 bases. Germline V gene sequence: CDR1 SGHAT, CDR2 FQDESV (reference sequence). The CDR3 consists of 20 residues. V shed 0 bases, J shed 0 bases, and the junction held 7 bases outside the gene matches. Written as DNA, the CDR3 is TGTGCCAGCAGCTTAGCCGTGACTAGCGGGAGGGCAAGCTCCTACAATGAGCAGTTCTTC. Translated: CASSLAVTSGRASSYNEQFF.

The chain combines TRBV3-1 with TRBJ1-4; D not certain. This CDR3 has 13 amino acids. The germline V and J ends were trimmed by 3 bases and 7 bases, with 9 bases remaining between them. Germline V lookup: CDR1 LGHDT, CDR2 YNNKEL (reference sequence). CDR3 in DNA: TGTGCCAGCAGCCAGTCGGGTGGTGAAAAACTGTTTTTT. The encoded protein is CASSQSGGEKLFF.

This clonotype was seen just once. A much bigger clone sits one base away, suggesting this may be a read error. The CDR3 spells CAISLTGGAKNIQYF. DNA of the CDR3: TGTGCCATCAGCTTAACAGGGGGCGCCAAAAACATTCAGTACTTC. The V call is TRBV7-9, the J call TRBJ2-4; 9 positions match TRBD1. CDR1 and CDR2 from the germline V gene are SEHNR and FQNEAQ (reference sequence). The CDR3 extends over 15 amino acids. Full variable domain (remainder filled in from reference TRBV7-9 and TRBJ2-4): DTGVSQNPRHKITKRGQNVTFRCDPISEHNRLYWYRQTLGQGPEFLTYFQNEAQLEKSRLLSDRFSAERPKGSFSTLEIQRTEQGDSAMYLCAISLTGGAKNIQYFGAGTRLSVL.

This clonotype has only a few counts. The J gene is TRBJ2-7, the V gene TRBV19; D is perhaps TRBD1 or TRBD2 (6 bases each). The V gene lost 6 bases and the J gene lost 3 bases, with 27 bases spanning the gap. The CDR3 length is 18 residues. Germline loops: CDR1 LNHDA, CDR2 SQIVND (reference sequence). CDR3 amino acids: CASSLAGTSNAGIYEQYF. DNA of the CDR3: TGTGCCAGTAGCCTCGCCGGGACATCAAATGCGGGAATCTACGAGCAGTACTTC.

The chain uses TRBV27 and TRBJ1-6; possibly TRBD1 for D (5 bases). V was shortened by 0 bases and J by 4 bases, with 7 bases between the two germline ends. Germline V gives CDR1 MNHEY, CDR2 SMNVEV (reference sequence). There are 15 residues in the CDR3. In DNA, the CDR3 is TGTGCCAGCAGTTTATCGGGGGGGTATAATTCACCCCTCCACTTT. Encoded protein: CASSLSGGYNSPLHF.

The sample holds many counts of this clonotype. The J gene is TRBJ2-3, the V gene TRBV5-1, with 9 bases lining up with TRBD1. The CDR3 has 16 amino acids. Germline CDR1 is SGHRS and CDR2 is YFSETQ. The J segment lost 2 bases and the V segment lost 0 bases, leaving 4 bases of the junction unmatched. Here the CDR3 reads CASSLAGTGYTDTQYF. CDR3 DNA sequence: TGCGCCAGCAGCTTGGCCGGGACAGGGTACACAGATACGCAGTATTTT.

This clonotype was seen a few times. V usage is TRBV27 and J usage is TRBJ2-7; 10 nucleotides match TRBD2. This CDR3 has 15 residues. Unmatched junction bases numbered 2, after V lost 3 bases and J lost 0 bases. Germline V gives CDR1 MNHEY, CDR2 SMNVEV (reference sequence). This chain's CDR3 is CASSLSGRVSYEQYF. Written as DNA, the CDR3 is TGTGCCAGCAGTTTGAGCGGGAGGGTCTCCTACGAGCAGTACTTC.

This clonotype was counted many times. This sequence joins TRBV6-5 and TRBJ1-3, with D unclear. The CDR3 loop spans 13 amino acids. Germline V gene lookup returns CDR1 MNHEY and CDR2 SVGAGI. The V gene lost 1 base and the J gene lost 9 bases, with 10 bases spanning the gap. The CDR3 sequence is CASSYLDLRTIYF. The CDR3 nucleotides read TGTGCCAGCAGTTACTTGGACCTACGCACCATATATTTT.

This clonotype was seen repeatedly, ten times or more. The rearrangement joins TRBV29-1 to TRBJ2-7; 8 bases match TRBD1. CDR3 length: 11 residues. J was trimmed by 9 bases and V by 6 bases; bases with no gene match: 7. Germline CDR1 reads SQVTM; CDR2 reads ANQGSEA. In DNA form, the CDR3 reads TGCAGCGTCTCCCGGACAGGGTTGCAGTACTTC. Protein product: CSVSRTGLQYF.

The chain has TRBV6-5 and TRBJ2-1; 8 bases are a match to TRBD2. Germline-derived CDR1 and CDR2 are MNHEY and SVGAGI. The CDR3 is 14 amino acids. The V gene end was trimmed by 3 bases and the J gene end by 10 bases; junction bases not matched to a gene: 8. CDR3 coding DNA: TGTGCCAGCAGTTATGGGGCGGGAGGAGGCGAGCAGTTCTTC. Its translation is CASSYGAGGGEQFF.

This clonotype showed up just once. The rearrangement joins TRBV24-1 to TRBJ1-5; no firm D call. The CDR3 covers 14 residues. In germline, CDR1 is KGHDR, CDR2 SFDVKD. The germline V and J ends were trimmed by 4 bases and 4 bases, with 10 bases remaining between them. CDR3 DNA: TGTGCCACCAGTGACCCGCTCACTAATCAGCCCCAGCATTTT. Residues: CATSDPLTNQPQHF.

Many counts were recorded for this clonotype. The chain is built from TRBV14 and TRBJ2-5; D unclear. V lost 4 bases and J lost 7, with 13 bases in between. Germline V lookup: CDR1 SGHDN, CDR2 FVKESK. This CDR3 has 13 amino acids. The CDR3: CASSPTGLWTQYF. The CDR3, as DNA: TGTGCCAGCAGCCCAACCGGATTGTGGACCCAGTACTTC.

In its sample, this clonotype was seen many times. The chain couples TRBV4-1 to TRBJ2-2; no reliable D call. The V gene lost 2 bases and the J gene lost 1 base, with 14 bases spanning the gap. Germline V lookup: CDR1 MGHRA, CDR2 YSYEKL. The CDR3 extends over 17 amino acids. The CDR3 DNA follows: TGCGCCAGCAGCCAACCGAACGGGTGGGGGAACACCGGGGAGCTGTTTTTT. This gives the protein CASSQPNGWGNTGELFF.

The chain combines TRBV7-6 with TRBJ1-4; possibly TRBD1 for D (6 bases). In germline, CDR1 is SGHVS, CDR2 FNYEAQ. Trimming took 5 bases from V and 1 from J, leaving 26 bases between them. The CDR3 has 20 amino acids. Here the CDR3 reads CASSPNSGGLRGGTNEKLFF. CDR3 bases: TGTGCCAGCAGCCCGAACAGCGGGGGGCTCCGGGGAGGAACTAATGAAAAACTGTTTTTT.

The chain uses TRBV5-5 and TRBJ1-6, with D unresolved. The CDR3 is 15 residues long. With 5 bases removed from V and 6 bases from J, the gap between germline ends came to 15 bases. Germline loops: CDR1 SGHKS, CDR2 YYEKEE (reference sequence). CDR3: CASSHDRPGNSPLHF. The CDR3 region has the DNA TGTGCCAGCAGTCACGACCGTCCGGGTAATTCACCCCTCCACTTT.

This clonotype was detected many times. This chain joins TRBV20-1 and TRBJ1-1; unclear D gene. Germline V gene sequence: CDR1 DFQATT, CDR2 SNEGSKA (reference sequence). The CDR3 runs to 11 residues. Trimming left V 6 bases short and J 1 base short, with 6 bases between. Here the CDR3 DNA reads TGCAGTGCCGTTGGGAACACTGAAGCTTTCTTT. Amino acid sequence: CSAVGNTEAFF.

V and J are TRBV30 and TRBJ2-4; possibly TRBD1 or TRBD2 for D (5 bases each). Trimming shortened V by 1 base and J by 9 bases, and 7 bases separated the two germline ends. The germline V gene has CDR1 GTSNPN and CDR2 SVGIG (reference sequence). There are 11 residues in the CDR3. DNA of the CDR3: TGTGCCTGGAGTGAGGGGACCATTCAGTACTTC. Its translation: CAWSEGTIQYF.

V and J are TRBV29-1 and TRBJ2-3; D remains ambiguous. V shed 8 bases and J shed 2 bases, with 5 bases lying between them. CDR1 and CDR2 (germline): SQVTM, ANQGSEA. There are 10 residues in the CDR3. CDR3 residues: CSTDTDTQYF. In DNA, the CDR3 is TGCAGCACAGACACAGATACGCAGTATTTT.

V gene TRBV19 combines with J gene TRBJ2-7, with no clear D. Trimming removed 5 bases at V and 3 bases at J, with 17 bases between. Germline values: CDR1 LNHDA, CDR2 SQIVND (reference sequence). The CDR3 is 15 amino acids. The CDR3 here is CASSHNLRRNYEQYF. The CDR3 bases are TGTGCCAGTAGTCATAATCTTCGGCGGAACTACGAGCAGTACTTC.

The table lists this clonotype with many counts. The chain recombines TRBV5-1 with TRBJ1-1; a possible D gene is TRBD1 (5 bases). CDR1 and CDR2 from the germline V gene are SGHRS and YFSETQ. V was pared by 4 bases and J by 2 bases, with 15 bases between. This CDR3 has 15 amino acids. The CDR3 is CASSGAGSGNTEAFF. CDR3 bases: TGCGCCAGCAGCGGGGCAGGATCTGGTAACACTGAAGCTTTCTTT.